The 13 T cell receptor beta chains given below trace back to one sample, sequenced in a study of blood T cell repertoires in COVID-19. Repertoires were generated with immunoSEQ multiplex PCR, while TCRdb's copy carries only in-frame clones and drops some. The sample lists about 200,000 clones, approximately 85% occurring once. The sequenced sample was peripheral blood. The origin of the receptors is a woman aged 80 or older with acute or convalescent COVID-19.

CDR3 region: CASNLIGAQETQYF. For the CDR3, the DNA is TGTGCCAGCAACCTAATTGGAGCTCAAGAGACCCAGTACTTC. The gene calls are TRBV2 and TRBJ2-5; D unclear. Germline assignment: CDR1 SNHLY and CDR2 FYNNEI. The CDR3 covers 14 residues. Deletions cut 7 bases from V and 2 bases from J, with 14 bases between.

The chain employs TRBV7-9 and TRBJ2-3; 10 nucleotides align to TRBD2. This CDR3 region has 15 residues. Germline assignment: CDR1 SEHNR and CDR2 FQNEAQ (reference sequence). V was pared by 3 bases and J by 4 bases, with 4 bases of the junction left unmatched. The CDR3, as DNA: TGTGCCAGCAGCTTCTCTAGCGGGAGACCAGATACGCAGTATTTT. Residues: CASSFSSGRPDTQYF. Looking up the rest from reference TRBV7-9 and TRBJ2-3 gives the full variable domain: DTGVSQNPRHKITKRGQNVTFRCDPISEHNRLYWYRQTLGQGPEFLTYFQNEAQLEKSRLLSDRFSAERPKGSFSTLEIQRTEQGDSAMYLCASSFSSGRPDTQYFGPGTRLTVL.

The chain employs TRBV5-1 and TRBJ2-5, with TRBD2 identical over 14 bases. V lost 0 bases and J lost 1; bases outside the gene matches: 2. Germline CDR1 reads SGHRS; CDR2 reads YFSETQ. This CDR3 is 17 amino acids long. This CDR3 reads CASSLGGLAGGQETQYF. The CDR3 region has the DNA TGCGCCAGCAGCTTGGGCGGACTAGCGGGAGGCCAAGAGACCCAGTACTTC. The whole variable domain, filled in from reference TRBV5-1 and TRBJ2-5, reads KAGVTQTPRYLIKTRGQQVTLSCSPISGHRSVSWYQQTPGQGLQFLFEYFSETQRNKGNFPGRFSGRQFSNSRSEMNVSTLELGDSALYLCASSLGGLAGGQETQYFGPGTRLLVL.

This clone was recorded once. The CDR3 nucleotides read TGCAGTGCTAGTTTCCCCACAGCACTAGGCGAGCAGTACTTC. Translated: CSASFPTALGEQYF. The V call is TRBV20-1, the J call TRBJ2-7, with D tentatively TRBD2 (5 bases). Between the trimmed V and J ends, which lost 3 bases and 6 bases, there was a span of 18 bases. The CDR3 runs to 14 residues. Germline V gene lookup returns CDR1 DFQATT and CDR2 SNEGSKA (reference sequence).

The rearrangement links TRBV6-5 to TRBJ2-1, with D maybe TRBD1 (6 bases). CDR3 length equals 15 residues. Germline CDR1 reads MNHEY; CDR2 reads SVGAGI. Trimming took off 4 bases at V and 1 base at J, with 11 bases between the two ends. CDR3 region: CASSFTGPSYNEQFF. For the CDR3, the DNA is TGTGCCAGCAGTTTCACAGGGCCTTCCTACAATGAGCAGTTCTTC.

V gene TRBV7-3 combines with J gene TRBJ2-2; 7 nucleotides agree with TRBD2. V lost 5 bases, J lost 2 bases, and 8 bases stayed unmatched. CDR3 length: 16 residues. The germline CDR1 and CDR2 sequences are SGHTA and FQGTGA. The CDR3 loop is CASSRRAGANTGELFF. CDR3 DNA: TGTGCCAGCAGCCGAAGGGCGGGAGCAAACACCGGGGAGCTGTTTTTT.

The rearrangement uses TRBV7-2 and TRBJ1-6; D perhaps matches TRBD1 (6 bases). V was shortened by 2 bases and J by 10 bases, with 15 bases between the two germline ends. This CDR3 has 15 amino acids. The germline CDR1 and CDR2 sequences are SGHTA and FQGNSA. As DNA, the CDR3 is TGTGCCAGCAGCTTACAGGGGCCGAGGGAGTCACCCCTCCACTTT. This sequence encodes CASSLQGPRESPLHF.

The rearrangement uses TRBV28 and TRBJ1-1; TRBD1 matches at 7 bases. Unmatched junction bases numbered 3, after V lost 5 bases and J lost 3 bases. This CDR3 region has 13 residues. In germline, CDR1 is MDHEN, CDR2 SYDVKM. CDR3: CASSIGTDTEAFF. DNA for the CDR3: TGTGCCAGCAGTATTGGGACAGACACTGAAGCTTTCTTT.

This CDR3 is CASSLILLQGGEAFF. In DNA, the CDR3 is TGTGCCAGCAGCTTGATCCTGCTCCAGGGGGGTGAAGCTTTCTTT. The rearrangement joins TRBV5-8 to TRBJ1-1, with 7 bases fitting TRBD1. With V trimmed by 1 base and J by 7 bases, 10 bases remained unmatched. Germline CDR1 and CDR2: SGHTS and YDEGEE. This CDR3 contains 15 residues.

The chain links TRBV7-2 to TRBJ2-3, with D possibly being TRBD2 (5 bases). V was clipped by 4 bases and J by 5 bases, with 10 bases between them. CDR1 and CDR2 (germline): SGHTA, FQGNSA. The CDR3 has 13 amino acids. The CDR3 spells CASSSQLGDTQYF. CDR3 DNA sequence: TGTGCCAGCAGCTCCCAACTAGGAGATACGCAGTATTTT.

V is TRBV4-2 and J is TRBJ2-7; possible D gene TRBD2, 6 bases. V was trimmed by 1 base and J by 1 base, leaving 14 bases between them. There are 16 residues in the CDR3. Germline CDR1 is LGHNA and CDR2 is YNFKEQ. The CDR3 reads CASSQVAAGMSYEQYF. CDR3 DNA: TGTGCCAGCAGCCAAGTCGCAGCGGGCATGTCCTACGAGCAGTACTTC.

The chain employs TRBV5-1 and TRBJ2-2, with 7 bases lining up with TRBD1. The CDR3 sequence is 15 residues long. From germline, CDR1 is SGHRS and CDR2 YFSETQ. Losses at the gene ends were 1 base for V and 7 bases for J; bases not matched to a gene: 7. The CDR3 protein is CASSLQAGGNGELFF. DNA for the CDR3: TGCGCCAGCAGCTTGCAGGCAGGGGGAAACGGGGAGCTGTTTTTT.

The genes are TRBV2 and TRBJ1-5; 11 nucleotides match TRBD1. After removal of 6 bases from V and 7 bases from J, the junction contained 5 bases not matched to a gene. The CDR3 extends over 14 amino acids. Germline V lookup: CDR1 SNHLY, CDR2 FYNNEI. For the CDR3, the DNA is TGTGCCAGCAGCCGGGACAGGGGGGGACAGCCCCAGCATTTT. Translation: CASSRDRGGQPQHF.